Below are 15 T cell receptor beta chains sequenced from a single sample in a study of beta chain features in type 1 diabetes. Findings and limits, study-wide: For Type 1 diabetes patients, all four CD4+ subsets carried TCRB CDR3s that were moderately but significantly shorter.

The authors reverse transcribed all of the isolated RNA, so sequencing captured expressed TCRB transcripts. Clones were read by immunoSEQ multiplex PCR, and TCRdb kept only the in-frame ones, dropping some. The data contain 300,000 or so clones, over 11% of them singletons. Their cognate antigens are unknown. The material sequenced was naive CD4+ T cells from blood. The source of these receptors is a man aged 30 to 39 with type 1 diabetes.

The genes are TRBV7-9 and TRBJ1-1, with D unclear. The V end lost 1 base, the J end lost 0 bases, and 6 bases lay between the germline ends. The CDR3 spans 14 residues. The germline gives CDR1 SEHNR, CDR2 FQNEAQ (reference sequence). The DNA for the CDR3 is TGTGCCAGCAGCTTAGTCAGTATGAACACTGAAGCTTTCTTT. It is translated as CASSLVSMNTEAFF.

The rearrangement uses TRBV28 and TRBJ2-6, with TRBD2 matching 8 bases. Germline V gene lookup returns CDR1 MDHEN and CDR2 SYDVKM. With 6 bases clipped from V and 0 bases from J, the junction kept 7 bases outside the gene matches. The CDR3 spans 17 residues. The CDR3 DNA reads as TGTGCCAGCAGCCCCGGGGGGGCTAGCTCTGGGGCCAACGTCCTGACTTTC. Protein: CASSPGGASSGANVLTF.

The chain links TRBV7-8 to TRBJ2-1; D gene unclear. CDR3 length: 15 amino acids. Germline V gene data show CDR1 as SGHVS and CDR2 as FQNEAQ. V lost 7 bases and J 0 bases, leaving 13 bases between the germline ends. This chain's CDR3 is CASTYPGGSYNEQFF. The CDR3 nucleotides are TGTGCCAGCACATATCCGGGTGGCTCCTACAATGAGCAGTTCTTC. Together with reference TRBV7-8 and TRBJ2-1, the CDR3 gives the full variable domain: GAGVSQSPRYKVAKRGQDVALRCDPISGHVSLFWYQQALGQGPEFLTYFQNEAQLDKSGLPSDRFFAERPEGSVSTLKIQRTQQEDSAVYLCASTYPGGSYNEQFFGPGTRLTVL.

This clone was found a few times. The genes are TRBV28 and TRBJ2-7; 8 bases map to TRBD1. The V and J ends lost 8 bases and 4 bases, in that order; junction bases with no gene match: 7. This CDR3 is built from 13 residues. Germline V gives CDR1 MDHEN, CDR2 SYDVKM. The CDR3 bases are TGTGCCAGCCTTGCAGGGGGCAAATACGAGCAGTACTTC. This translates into CASLAGGKYEQYF.

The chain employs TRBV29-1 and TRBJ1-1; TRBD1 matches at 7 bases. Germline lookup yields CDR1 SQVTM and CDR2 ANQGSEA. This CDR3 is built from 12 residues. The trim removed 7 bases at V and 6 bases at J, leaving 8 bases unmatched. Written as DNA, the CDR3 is TGCAGCGGCCTTGACAGGGTCGCTGAAGCTTTCTTT. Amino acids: CSGLDRVAEAFF.

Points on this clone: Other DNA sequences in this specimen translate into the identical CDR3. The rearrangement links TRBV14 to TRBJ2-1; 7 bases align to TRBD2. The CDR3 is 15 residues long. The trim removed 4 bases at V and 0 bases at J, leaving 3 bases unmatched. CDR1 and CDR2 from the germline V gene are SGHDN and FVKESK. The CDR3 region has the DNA TGTGCCAGCAGCCCGGGCGGGAGCTCCTACAATGAGCAGTTCTTC. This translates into CASSPGGSSYNEQFF.

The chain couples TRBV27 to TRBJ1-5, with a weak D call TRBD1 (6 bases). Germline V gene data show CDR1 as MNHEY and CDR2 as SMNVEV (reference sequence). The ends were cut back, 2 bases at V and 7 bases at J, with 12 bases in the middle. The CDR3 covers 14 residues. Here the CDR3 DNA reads TGTGCCAGCAGTTTAGTAGGGGGACGGCAGCCCCAGCATTTT. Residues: CASSLVGGRQPQHF.

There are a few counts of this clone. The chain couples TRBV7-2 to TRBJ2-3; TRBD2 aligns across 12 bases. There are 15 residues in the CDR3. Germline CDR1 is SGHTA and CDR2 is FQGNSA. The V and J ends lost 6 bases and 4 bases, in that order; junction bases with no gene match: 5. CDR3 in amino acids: CASRRTSGIADTQYF. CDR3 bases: TGTGCCAGCAGACGGACTAGCGGGATCGCAGATACGCAGTATTTT.

The CDR3 DNA sequence: TGTGCCATCAGTGGGGGGACTAGCCCCACCGGGGAGCTGTTTTTT. Amino acids: CAISGGTSPTGELFF. The chain links TRBV10-3 to TRBJ2-2; 9 bases agree with TRBD2. Germline assignment: CDR1 ENHRY and CDR2 SYGVKD. V shed 4 bases, J shed 4 bases, and the junction held 4 bases outside the gene matches. The CDR3 has 15 amino acids.

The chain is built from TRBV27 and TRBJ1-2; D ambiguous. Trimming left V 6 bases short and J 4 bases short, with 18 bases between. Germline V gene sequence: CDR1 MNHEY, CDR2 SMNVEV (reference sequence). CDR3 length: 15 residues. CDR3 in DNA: TGTGCCAGCAGCTTTATTCCCCCGTCGGTCTATGGCTACACCTTC. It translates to CASSFIPPSVYGYTF.

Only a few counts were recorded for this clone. The CDR3 is CAWNTNRVYGYTF. CDR3 nucleotides: TGTGCCTGGAACACAAACAGGGTATACGGCTACACCTTC. V and J are TRBV30 and TRBJ1-2, with D perhaps matching TRBD1 (6 bases). Germline V gives CDR1 GTSNPN, CDR2 SVGIG (reference sequence). The CDR3 covers 13 residues. V was pared by 4 bases and J by 8 bases, with 17 bases between.

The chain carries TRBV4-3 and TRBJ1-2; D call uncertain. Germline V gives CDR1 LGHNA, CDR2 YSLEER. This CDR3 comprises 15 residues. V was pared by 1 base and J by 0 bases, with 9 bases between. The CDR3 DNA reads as TGCGCCAGCAGCCAAGCGGTCCAAGCTAACTATGGCTACACCTTC. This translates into CASSQAVQANYGYTF.

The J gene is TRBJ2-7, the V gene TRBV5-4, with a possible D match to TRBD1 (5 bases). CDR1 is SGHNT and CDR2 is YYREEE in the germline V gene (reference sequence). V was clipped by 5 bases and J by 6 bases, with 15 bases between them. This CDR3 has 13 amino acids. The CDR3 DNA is TGTGCCAGCAGTCTTGAAGGGGTCAGCGAGCAGTACTTC. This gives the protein CASSLEGVSEQYF.

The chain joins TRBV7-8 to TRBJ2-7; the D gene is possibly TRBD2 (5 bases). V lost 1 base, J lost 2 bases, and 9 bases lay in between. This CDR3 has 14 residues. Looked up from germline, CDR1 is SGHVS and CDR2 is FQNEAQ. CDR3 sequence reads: CASSLESGPYEQYF. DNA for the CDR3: TGTGCCAGCAGCTTAGAGAGCGGCCCCTACGAGCAGTACTTC.

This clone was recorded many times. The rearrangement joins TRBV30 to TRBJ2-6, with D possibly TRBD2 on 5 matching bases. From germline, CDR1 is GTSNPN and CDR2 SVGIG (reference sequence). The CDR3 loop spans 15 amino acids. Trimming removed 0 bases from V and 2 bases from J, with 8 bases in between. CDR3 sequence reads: CAWSVLRAGANVLTF. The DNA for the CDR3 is TGTGCCTGGAGTGTACTGAGGGCTGGGGCCAACGTCCTGACTTTC.